These 32 T cell receptor beta chains share one sample of origin, sequenced in a study of blood T cell repertoires in COVID-19 (dated by TCRdb to the early 2020s). Libraries came from the immunoSEQ multiplex PCR assay. Entries here come from immuneACCESS through TCRdb and include only in-frame sequences with V and J called. Some clones fail to appear in such tables; in the studies checked, an unresolved V gene covers under half of the shortfall, and the cause of the remainder is unknown. The sample includes about 190,000 clones, with approximately 90% observed a single time. About 1.1% of the sample is in the top ten clones. The sample consisted of peripheral blood. Source of these receptors: a young man with acute or convalescent COVID-19.

V is TRBV7-8 and J is TRBJ2-5; 11 nucleotides agree with TRBD1. The CDR3 contains 15 residues. V lost 4 bases, J lost 5 bases, and 6 bases stayed unmatched. CDR1 SGHVS and CDR2 FQNEAQ come from the germline V gene. This chain's CDR3 is CASSSGQGAIETQYF. CDR3 coding DNA: TGTGCCAGCAGCTCTGGACAGGGGGCTATTGAGACCCAGTACTTC.

This chain uses TRBV27 with TRBJ2-1, with 10 bases fitting TRBD2. CDR1 is MNHEY and CDR2 is SMNVEV in the germline V gene (reference sequence). CDR3 length: 17 residues. J gave up 2 bases and V 6 bases, and 10 bases lay outside the gene matches. The CDR3 region is CASSGGVSGRPYNEQFF. CDR3 bases: TGTGCCAGCAGCGGTGGGGTTAGCGGGAGGCCCTACAATGAGCAGTTCTTC.

The chain joins TRBV27 to TRBJ2-1; TRBD2 matches 15 bases. The V gene end was trimmed by 7 bases and the J gene end by 1 base; junction bases not matched to a gene: 8. CDR1 MNHEY and CDR2 SMNVEV come from the germline V gene (reference sequence). The CDR3 runs 18 residues. The CDR3 coding sequence is TGTGCCAGCAAACGCGGGACTAGCGGGGGGAGTTCCTACAATGAGCAGTTCTTC. It codes for CASKRGTSGGSSYNEQFF.

The genes are TRBV3-1 (or the pseudogene TRBV3-2) and TRBJ1-3; no reliable D call. The CDR3 has 15 amino acids. V lost 0 bases and J 0 bases, leaving 6 bases between the germline ends. Germline V gives CDR1 LGHDT, CDR2 YNNKEL (reference sequence). The CDR3 here is CASSQDLSSGNTIYF. Here the CDR3 DNA reads TGTGCCAGCAGCCAAGATTTGAGCTCTGGAAACACCATATATTTT.

This chain links TRBV19 with TRBJ1-2; D not resolved. The V and J ends lost 0 bases and 3 bases respectively, with 8 bases between them. Germline V gene sequence: CDR1 LNHDA, CDR2 SQIVND (reference sequence). The length of the CDR3 is 14 residues. The CDR3 DNA reads TGTGCCAGTAGTATAGATAACGGTCACTATGGCTACACCTTC. Its translation: CASSIDNGHYGYTF.

This clone was seen only a few times. V gene TRBV20-1 combines with J gene TRBJ2-1; the D is unclear. Germline V gene lookup returns CDR1 DFQATT and CDR2 SNEGSKA (reference sequence). Trimming took off 3 bases at V and 8 bases at J, with 8 bases between the two ends. The CDR3 has 11 residues. The DNA for the CDR3 is TGCAGTGCTAGTCATCCGGATGAGCAGTTCTTC. Translated: CSASHPDEQFF.

The chain joins TRBV3-1 (or the pseudogene TRBV3-2) to TRBJ2-2; D might be TRBD1 (5 bases). V was shortened by 5 bases and J by 1 base, with 8 bases between the two germline ends. CDR3 size: 14 residues. CDR1 is LGHDT, CDR2 YNNKEL, per germline (reference sequence). DNA for the CDR3: TGTGCCAGCAGCTGGCAGGGGAACACCGGGGAGCTGTTTTTT. It specifies CASSWQGNTGELFF.

This clone has a handful of counts. Other nucleotide sequences in the sample specify the same CDR3. The chain joins TRBV18 to TRBJ1-6; TRBD1 matches 9 bases. Germline V CDR1 and CDR2: KGHSH, LQKENI. After removal of 3 bases from V and 7 bases from J, the junction contained 1 base not matched to a gene. CDR3 length: 14 residues. The CDR3 sequence: CASSPTGGNSPLHF. CDR3 sequence (DNA): TGTGCCAGCTCACCGACAGGGGGAAATTCACCCCTCCACTTT.

The chain recombines TRBV9 with TRBJ2-2; D remains unclear. There are 13 residues in the CDR3. Germline assignment: CDR1 SGDLS and CDR2 YYNGEE. Trimming stripped 1 base from V and 8 bases from J, with 9 bases between. CDR3: CASSVSGWGELFF. CDR3 bases: TGTGCCAGCAGCGTATCAGGATGGGGGGAGCTGTTTTTT.

V and J are TRBV4-1 and TRBJ2-5; 12 positions match TRBD2. The V and J ends lost 4 bases and 1 base, in that order; junction bases with no gene match: 7. The germline V gene has CDR1 MGHRA and CDR2 YSYEKL. This CDR3 contains 17 residues. This CDR3 is CASSRFRLAGAQETQYF. CDR3 nucleotide sequence: TGCGCCAGCAGCCGTTTTAGACTAGCGGGGGCCCAAGAGACCCAGTACTTC.

The chain joins TRBV5-8 to TRBJ1-6; D is undetermined. Germline lookup yields CDR1 SGHTS and CDR2 YDEGEE. Trimming cost V 5 bases and J 11 bases, with 17 bases left between them. This CDR3 contains 14 residues. The CDR3 loop is CASRRTRGTAPLHF. In nucleotides, the CDR3 is TGTGCCAGCAGGCGCACCAGAGGCACGGCACCCCTCCACTTT.

This rearrangement joins TRBV27 to TRBJ2-7, with TRBD1 matching 7 bases. The CDR3 totals 13 residues. CDR1 is MNHEY, CDR2 SMNVEV, per germline (reference sequence). Trimming removed 2 bases from V and 3 bases from J; junction bases left unmatched: 1. CDR3 sequence: CASSLRDSYEQYF. CDR3 nucleotides: TGTGCCAGCAGTTTAAGGGACAGCTACGAGCAGTACTTC.

V gene TRBV9 combines with J gene TRBJ2-7, with 9 bases that match TRBD1. With V trimmed by 0 bases and J by 4 bases, 5 bases remained unmatched. Germline assignment: CDR1 SGDLS and CDR2 YYNGEE. The CDR3 runs 15 residues. In nucleotides, the CDR3 is TGTGCCAGCAGCGTAGGGGGACAGGGTGGGTACGAGCAGTACTTC. Protein product: CASSVGGQGGYEQYF.

This clone was counted only a few times. The genes are TRBV7-6 and TRBJ1-5; 9 bases are shared with TRBD1. This CDR3 spans 16 amino acids. The V gene end was trimmed by 5 bases and the J gene end by 6 bases; junction bases not matched to a gene: 11. Germline CDR1 is SGHVS and CDR2 is FNYEAQ. The CDR3, as DNA: TGTGCCAGCAGCGGATTCTCGGGACAGGGTTTTCAGCCCCAGCATTTT. Translated: CASSGFSGQGFQPQHF. Complete variable domain (other parts from reference TRBV7-6 and TRBJ1-5): GAGVSQSPRYKVTKRGQDVALRCDPISGHVSLYWYRQALGQGPEFLTYFNYEAQQDKSGLPNDRFSAERPEGSISTLTIQRTEQRDSAMYRCASSGFSGQGFQPQHFGDGTRLSIL.

The V gene is TRBV30, the J gene TRBJ2-6; tentative D call: TRBD2 (5 bases). V dropped 2 bases and J dropped 4 bases, with 9 bases sitting between them. Germline lookup yields CDR1 GTSNPN and CDR2 SVGIG (reference sequence). This CDR3 comprises 14 residues. Here the CDR3 reads CAWSFGEGANVLTF. As DNA, the CDR3 is TGTGCCTGGAGTTTCGGGGAAGGGGCCAACGTCCTGACTTTC.

This clone came up a few times. The rearrangement links TRBV28 to TRBJ2-7, with D possibly being TRBD2 (5 bases). The germline CDR1 and CDR2 sequences are MDHEN and SYDVKM. The V gene lost 8 bases and the J gene lost 3 bases, with 20 bases spanning the gap. There are 15 residues in the CDR3. DNA of the CDR3: TGTGCCAGCCACTATCAAAGAAAAGCGGTCTACGAGCAGTACTTC. Amino acids: CASHYQRKAVYEQYF.

V and J are TRBV5-1 and TRBJ1-3; D not resolved. Germline CDR1 and CDR2: SGHRS and YFSETQ. V shed 4 bases and J shed 0 bases, with 8 bases lying between them. This CDR3 has 14 residues. The DNA of the CDR3 is TGCGCCAGCAGCGGAGGGAGCTCTGGAAACACCATATATTTT. Translation: CASSGGSSGNTIYF.

The chain links TRBV5-1 to TRBJ1-2; tentatively, D is TRBD1 (5 bases). Looked up from germline, CDR1 is SGHRS and CDR2 is YFSETQ. This CDR3 region has 15 residues. Trimming removed 0 bases at V and 6 bases at J, with 15 bases between. The CDR3 DNA sequence: TGCGCCAGCAGCTTGGCCCCGTTCAGGGCGGATGGCTACACCTTC. It translates to CASSLAPFRADGYTF. The complete variable domain, with remaining parts taken from reference TRBV5-1 and TRBJ1-2, reads KAGVTQTPRYLIKTRGQQVTLSCSPISGHRSVSWYQQTPGQGLQFLFEYFSETQRNKGNFPGRFSGRQFSNSRSEMNVSTLELGDSALYLCASSLAPFRADGYTFGSGTRLTVV.

The gene calls are TRBV7-8 and TRBJ1-1; D gene unclear. Between the trimmed V and J ends, which lost 1 base and 4 bases, there was a span of 10 bases. CDR3 length: 14 residues. Germline V gene lookup returns CDR1 SGHVS and CDR2 FQNEAQ. The CDR3 protein is CASSLESRSTEAFF. The CDR3 DNA reads as TGTGCCAGCAGCTTAGAGTCCCGGAGCACTGAAGCTTTCTTT.

This clone came up once. V gene TRBV14 combines with J gene TRBJ2-7, with D maybe TRBD2 (7 bases). This CDR3 contains 15 residues. Germline-derived CDR1 and CDR2 are SGHDN and FVKESK. The germline V and J ends were trimmed by 2 bases and 4 bases, with 15 bases remaining between them. Here the CDR3 DNA reads TGTGCCAGCAGCCAATTACGGGGGGCTGGGTACGAGCAGTACTTC. It yields the protein CASSQLRGAGYEQYF.

This chain joins TRBV30 and TRBJ2-3; 10 nucleotides line up with TRBD2. V gave up 7 bases and J gave up 2 bases; unmatched junction bases: 3. Germline V lookup: CDR1 GTSNPN, CDR2 SVGIG (reference sequence). CDR3 length equals 13 residues. The CDR3 is CAYSGGHTDTQYF. Here the CDR3 DNA reads TGTGCCTATAGCGGGGGGCACACAGATACGCAGTATTTT.

CDR3 DNA: TGTGCCAGTACTCTAGGGAACACTGAAGCTTTCTTT. Its protein product is CASTLGNTEAFF. The chain has TRBV19 and TRBJ1-1; D is ambiguous. The V end lost 7 bases, the J end lost 1 base, and 7 bases lay between the germline ends. This CDR3 comprises 12 residues. The V gene's germline CDR1 is LNHDA and CDR2 SQIVND (reference sequence).

This chain joins TRBV19 and TRBJ2-7, with 8 nucleotides matching TRBD1. The germline V gene has CDR1 LNHDA and CDR2 SQIVND (reference sequence). Unmatched junction bases numbered 9, after V lost 5 bases and J lost 3 bases. This CDR3 has 15 amino acids. CDR3 nucleotides: TGTGCCAGTAGTCCCTGGACAGGGTATAGCTACGAGCAGTACTTC. Amino acid sequence: CASSPWTGYSYEQYF.

V gene TRBV27 combines with J gene TRBJ2-2, with TRBD1 as a possible D gene (6 bases). The length of the CDR3 is 16 residues. V lost 3 bases and J 7 bases, leaving 18 bases between the germline ends. Germline-derived CDR1 and CDR2 are MNHEY and SMNVEV (reference sequence). Here the CDR3 reads CASSFTSQGFGGELFF. In DNA form, the CDR3 reads TGTGCCAGCAGTTTCACCTCCCAGGGGTTTGGCGGGGAGCTGTTTTTT.

J is TRBJ2-2 and V is TRBV7-2; TRBD2 agrees at 8 bases. The CDR3 sequence is 15 residues long. CDR1 is SGHTA, CDR2 FQGNSA, per germline. J lost 3 bases, V lost 3 bases, and 3 bases had no gene match. CDR3 bases: TGTGCCAGCAGCTTCTCTAGCGGGTACACCGGGGAGCTGTTTTTT. It codes for CASSFSSGYTGELFF.

This chain joins TRBV28 and TRBJ1-2; tentatively, D is TRBD1 (6 bases). Germline-derived CDR1 and CDR2 are MDHEN and SYDVKM. The CDR3 contains 13 residues. Trimming took off 6 bases at V and 2 bases at J, with 10 bases between the two ends. The CDR3 loop reads CASSRTANYGYTF. In DNA, the CDR3 is TGTGCCAGCAGCCGGACAGCCAACTATGGCTACACCTTC.

CDR3 residues: CASSIRTGGVNQPQHF. In DNA, the CDR3 is TGTGCCAGTAGTATTCGGACAGGGGGTGTCAATCAGCCCCAGCATTTT. V and J are TRBV19 and TRBJ1-5; 10 nucleotides match TRBD1. This CDR3 has 16 amino acids. The junction had 5 bases not matched to a gene; V was cut back by 3 bases and J by 3 bases. Looked up from germline, CDR1 is LNHDA and CDR2 is SQIVND (reference sequence).

V is TRBV28 and J is TRBJ2-7; D possibly corresponds to TRBD1 (6 bases). Per germline, CDR1 MDHEN and CDR2 SYDVKM. V was pared by 5 bases and J by 7 bases, with 15 bases between. The length of the CDR3 is 13 residues. CDR3 bases: TGTGCCAGCAGTCAGGGGCGGGTGGAAGAGCAGTACTTC. Translation gives CASSQGRVEEQYF.

The rearrangement links TRBV7-9 to TRBJ2-7; D remains unclear. The CDR3 length is 13 residues. Trimming shortened V by 4 bases and J by 0 bases, and 7 bases separated the two germline ends. The germline CDR1 and CDR2 sequences are SEHNR and FQNEAQ (reference sequence). CDR3 DNA: TGTGCCAGCAGCTCTAGGAGCTCCTACGAGCAGTACTTC. Its protein product is CASSSRSSYEQYF.

The genes are TRBV7-3 and TRBJ2-3; TRBD2 matches 11 bases. Trimming removed 2 bases from V and 3 bases from J; junction bases left unmatched: 10. The CDR3 spans 18 residues. The germline gives CDR1 SGHTA, CDR2 FQGTGA. In DNA, the CDR3 is TGTGCCAGCAGCTTAGCGTCTCTAGGGACTAGCGGTACAGATACGCAGTATTTT. As protein: CASSLASLGTSGTDTQYF.

V gene TRBV6-1 combines with J gene TRBJ2-7; tentative D call: TRBD2 (6 bases). CDR3 length equals 15 residues. Deletions cut 0 bases from V and 5 bases from J, with 14 bases between. CDR1 is MNHNS, CDR2 SASEGT, per germline. The CDR3 here is CASSEALLGRNEQYF. Written as DNA, the CDR3 is TGTGCCAGCAGTGAAGCGCTTCTGGGGAGGAACGAGCAGTACTTC.

The V call is TRBV19, the J call TRBJ1-2; D unresolved. Germline assignment: CDR1 LNHDA and CDR2 SQIVND (reference sequence). V lost 3 bases and J 6 bases, leaving 20 bases between the germline ends. CDR3 length: 16 residues. The CDR3 DNA reads TGTGCCAGTAGTATCGCGGTTTGGGTGCGGCGAGATGGCTACACCTTC. Translation: CASSIAVWVRRDGYTF. The full variable domain, completed using reference TRBV19 and TRBJ1-2, is DGGITQSPKYLFRKEGQNVTLSCEQNLNHDAMYWYRQDPGQGLRLIYYSQIVNDFQKGDIAEGYSVSREKKESFPLTVTSAQKNPTAFYLCASSIAVWVRRDGYTFGSGTRLTVV.